This T cell receptor (beta chain) appears in the sequencing data of a study of CD8 T cell repertoires and HIV-1 epitope variants. As regards this clone: No antigen is known for it.

Study-level results: Eight to ten TCR beta clonotypes were antigen-specific, six apparently recognizing autologous or escape variants.

Trimming took 5 bases from V and 9 from J; bases not matched to a gene: 5. This CDR3 spans 13 amino acids. The germline V gene encodes CDR1 MDHEN and CDR2 SYDVKM. Some clones are missing from TCRdb's copy, which holds only in-frame ones; the method was immunoSEQ multiplex PCR. The profile shows several thousand clones, about 65% of them singletons. The origin of this receptor is a male donor with HIV. The rearrangement links TRBV28 to TRBJ2-1; 9 bases map to TRBD2. Specimen: cultured CD8+ T cells derived from PBMCs. The CDR3 protein is CASSILAGSEQFF. CDR3 DNA sequence: TGTGCCAGCAGTATTCTAGCGGGATCTGAGCAGTTCTTC.